This is a list of T cell receptor beta chains from one sample in a study of shared clonotypes between healthy human individuals. Generated by immunoSEQ multiplex PCR, the TCRdb table keeps only in-frame clones and is missing some. In the table there are over 400,000 clones, around four fifths of which are singletons. The sequenced material came from PBMCs. The source of these receptors is a woman in her thirties or forties in good health. Some clones in this sample may be carry-over from other donors' samples. CDR3s include the opening cysteine and the closing phenylalanine or tryptophan.

j_call v_call cdr3_aa
TRBJ2-2 TRBV7-3 CASSSDGPDTGELFF
TRBJ2-1 TRBV19 CASSIDGEIMFF
TRBJ2-4 TRBV27 CASSPRTSGSTDIQYF
TRBJ2-2 TRBV5-1 CASTGGPNTGELFF
TRBJ1-1 TRBV18 CASSPGEGTEAFF
TRBJ1-2 TRBV6-1 CASSELGDRAKGYTF
TRBJ2-1 TRBV10-1 CASSDGGRVRGQFF
TRBJ2-6 TRBV13 CASSLGGLGANVLTF
TRBJ1-1 TRBV19 CASTHGALGVNTEAFF
TRBJ1-4 TRBV2 CASRAQGQGVEKLFF
TRBJ2-3 TRBV18 CASSLWDRDTDTQYF
TRBJ2-7 TRBV2 CASSGTGNYEQYF
TRBJ2-1 TRBV5-4 CASSSGLAGPYNEQFF
TRBJ2-3 TRBV4-1 CASSQTGWSTDTQYF
TRBJ2-3 TRBV5-4 CASSLGGHTDTQYF
TRBJ2-7 TRBV7-3 CASSFRGGYEQYF
TRBJ1-3 TRBV29-1 CSGSRGASSGNTIYF
TRBJ2-6 TRBV15 CATSRGGSGANVLTF
TRBJ2-2 TRBV19 CASSREDGTGELFF
TRBJ1-5 TRBV27 CASSLSRDQPQHF
TRBJ2-3 TRBV30 CAWSVGTSGMTDTQYF
TRBJ2-1 TRBV7-2 CASSPRGGNEQFF
TRBJ1-2 TRBV9 CASSVGGWTGANYGYTF
TRBJ2-5 TRBV4-1 CASSQGGASQETQYF
TRBJ2-2 TRBV7-2 CASSLVRGGTGELFF
TRBJ2-3 TRBV7-9 CASSYPYGGGSTDTQYF
TRBJ1-5 TRBV10-3 CAISESGGGQGVNQPQHF
TRBJ2-7 TRBV29-1 CSVGSGQGAYEQYF
TRBJ2-2 TRBV6-1 CASSQLAGGTGELFF
TRBJ1-4 TRBV15 CATSVRRVNEKLFF
TRBJ2-5 TRBV7-7 CASSTGTGVETQYF
TRBJ1-5 TRBV18 CASSPSYSNQPQHF
TRBJ2-3 TRBV4-2 CASSQVASSTDTQYF
TRBJ2-7 TRBV30 CAWSVGLAGAYEQYF
TRBJ2-2 TRBV30 CAWSSGRSWTGELFF
TRBJ1-4 TRBV19 CASSSFGTASEKLFF
TRBJ1-1 TRBV5-1 CASSLAGGGAEAFF
TRBJ2-7 TRBV27 CASTARSGITYEQYF
TRBJ2-7 TRBV30 CAWSATDEIGFYEQYF
TRBJ2-6 TRBV30 CAWSEGWEGSGANVLTF
TRBJ2-1 TRBV19 CASSTPGLAPQQFF
TRBJ2-1 TRBV6-6 CASSYSGLAGENEQFF
NA TRBV6-5 CATKTASSSYEQYF
TRBJ2-1 TRBV28 CASSLGVYEQFF
TRBJ2-7 TRBV21-1 CASSFNLDGYEQYF
TRBJ2-7 TRBV7-3 CASSAGLGLAGGTYEQYF
TRBJ2-1 TRBV7-8 CASGGTSGPVSYNEQFF
TRBJ2-1 TRBV27 CASSFWAGTENNEQFF
TRBJ1-1 TRBV5-1 CASSGTGVRNTEAFF
TRBJ2-7 TRBV11-2 CASSSRVAGGGGEQYF
TRBJ1-5 TRBV6-1 CASTRDTYQPQHF
TRBJ2-1 TRBV7-6 CASSPARTSGREGHNEQFF
TRBJ1-2 TRBV28 CASSRGGLGGYTF
TRBJ2-1 TRBV29-1 CSVEFQGVNENEQFF
TRBJ1-5 TRBV6-1 CASSEGAASRFGYQPQHF
TRBJ2-7 TRBV19 CATAEWEEQYF
TRBJ2-3 TRBV2 CASIGKNTQYF